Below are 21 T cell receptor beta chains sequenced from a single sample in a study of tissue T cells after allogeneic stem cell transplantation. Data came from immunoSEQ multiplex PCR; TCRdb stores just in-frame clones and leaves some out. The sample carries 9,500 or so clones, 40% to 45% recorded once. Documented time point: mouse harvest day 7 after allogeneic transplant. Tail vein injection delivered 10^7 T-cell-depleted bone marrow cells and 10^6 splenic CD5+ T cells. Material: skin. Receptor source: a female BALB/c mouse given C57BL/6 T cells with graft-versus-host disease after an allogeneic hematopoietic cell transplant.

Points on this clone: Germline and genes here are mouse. This chain's CDR3 is CARQGTEVFF. CDR3 DNA (partial): TGTGCTAGACAGGGAACAGAAGTCTTC. V is TRBV29 and J is TRBJ1-1; weak D call: TRBD1 (6 bases). The read stops 1 residue short of the end of the CDR3; the missing end is completed from the germline J gene. Germline V gene sequence: CDR1 MSHET, CDR2 SYDVDS. The CDR3 has 10 residues. Deletions cut 9 bases from V and 5 bases from J, with 7 bases between.

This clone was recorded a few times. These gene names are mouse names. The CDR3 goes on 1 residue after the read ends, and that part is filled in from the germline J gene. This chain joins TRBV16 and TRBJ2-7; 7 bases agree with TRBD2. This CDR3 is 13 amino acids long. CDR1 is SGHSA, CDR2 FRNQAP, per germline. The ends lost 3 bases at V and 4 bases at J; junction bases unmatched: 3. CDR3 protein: CASSFTGVYEQYF. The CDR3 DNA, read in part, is TGTGCAAGCAGCTTCACTGGGGTATATGAACAGTAC.

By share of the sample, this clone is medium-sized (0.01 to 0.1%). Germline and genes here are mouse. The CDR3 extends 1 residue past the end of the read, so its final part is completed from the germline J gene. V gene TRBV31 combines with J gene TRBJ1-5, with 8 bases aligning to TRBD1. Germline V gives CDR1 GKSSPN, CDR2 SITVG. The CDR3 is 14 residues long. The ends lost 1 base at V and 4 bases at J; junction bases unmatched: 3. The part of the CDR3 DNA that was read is TGTGCCTGGAGTCGGGACAGGCTAAACCAGGCTCCGCTT. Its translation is CAWSRDRLNQAPL. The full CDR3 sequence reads CAWSRDRLNQAPLF.

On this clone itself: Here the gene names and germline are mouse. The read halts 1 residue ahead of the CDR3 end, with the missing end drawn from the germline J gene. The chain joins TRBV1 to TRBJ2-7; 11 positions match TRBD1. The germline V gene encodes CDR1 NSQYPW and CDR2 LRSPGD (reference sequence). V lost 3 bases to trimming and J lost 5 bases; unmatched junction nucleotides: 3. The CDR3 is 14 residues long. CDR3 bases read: TGCACCTGCAGTGCGAGGGACAGGGGGAATGAACAGTAC. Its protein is CTCSARDRGNEQY. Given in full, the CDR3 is CTCSARDRGNEQYF.

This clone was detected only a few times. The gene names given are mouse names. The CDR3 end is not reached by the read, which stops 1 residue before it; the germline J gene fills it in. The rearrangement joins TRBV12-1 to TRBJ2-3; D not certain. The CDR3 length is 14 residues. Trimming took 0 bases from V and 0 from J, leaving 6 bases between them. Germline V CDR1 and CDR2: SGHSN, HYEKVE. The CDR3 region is CASSLGISAETLYF. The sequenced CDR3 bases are TGTGCCAGCTCTCTCGGGATTAGTGCAGAAACGCTGTAT.

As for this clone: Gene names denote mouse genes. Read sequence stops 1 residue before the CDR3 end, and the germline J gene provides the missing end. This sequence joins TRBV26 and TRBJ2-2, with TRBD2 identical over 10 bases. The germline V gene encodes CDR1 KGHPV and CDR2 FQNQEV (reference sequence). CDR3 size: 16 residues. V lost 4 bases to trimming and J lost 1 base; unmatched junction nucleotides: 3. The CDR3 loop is CASSPHWGGNTGQLYF. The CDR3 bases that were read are TGTGCCAGCAGTCCTCACTGGGGGGGAAACACCGGGCAGCTCTAC.

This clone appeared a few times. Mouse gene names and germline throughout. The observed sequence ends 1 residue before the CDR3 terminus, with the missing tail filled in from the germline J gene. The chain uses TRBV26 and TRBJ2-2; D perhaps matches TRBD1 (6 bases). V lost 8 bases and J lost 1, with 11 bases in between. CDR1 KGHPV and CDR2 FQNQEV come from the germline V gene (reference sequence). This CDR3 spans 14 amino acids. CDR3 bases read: TGTGCCAGCGGGAACAGGGAAAACACCGGGCAGCTCTAC. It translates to CASGNRENTGQLY. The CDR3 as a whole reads CASGNRENTGQLYF.

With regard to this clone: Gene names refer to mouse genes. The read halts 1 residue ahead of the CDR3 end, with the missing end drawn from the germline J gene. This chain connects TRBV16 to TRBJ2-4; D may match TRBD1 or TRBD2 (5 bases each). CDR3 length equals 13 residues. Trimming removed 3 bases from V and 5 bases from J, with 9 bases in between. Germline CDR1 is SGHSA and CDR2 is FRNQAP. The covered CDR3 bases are TGTGCAAGCAGCTTGGGGCCGCCAAACACCTTGTAC. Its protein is CASSLGPPNTLY. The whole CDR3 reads CASSLGPPNTLYF.

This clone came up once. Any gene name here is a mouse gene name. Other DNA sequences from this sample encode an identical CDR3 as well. The sequenced part of the CDR3 DNA is TGTGCCAGCAGTCTCGGGGGAGGTGCAGAAACGCTGTAT. Its protein product is CASSLGGGAETLY. The whole CDR3 protein reads CASSLGGGAETLYF. The J gene is TRBJ2-3, the V gene TRBV26; D is tentatively TRBD1 or TRBD2 (5 bases each). The CDR3 end falls 1 residue outside the read, so it is completed with the germline J gene. This CDR3 comprises 14 residues. V lost 3 bases and J 1 base, leaving 8 bases between the germline ends. CDR1 and CDR2 from the germline V gene are KGHPV and FQNQEV (reference sequence).

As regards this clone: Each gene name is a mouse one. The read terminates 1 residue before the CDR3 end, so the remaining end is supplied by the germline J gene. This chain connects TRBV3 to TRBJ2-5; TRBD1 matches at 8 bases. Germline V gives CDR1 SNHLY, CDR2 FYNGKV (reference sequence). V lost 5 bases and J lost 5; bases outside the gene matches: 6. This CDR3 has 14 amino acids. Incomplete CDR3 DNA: TGTGCCAGCAGCCCGAGGACAGGGCTAGACACCCAGTAC. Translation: CASSPRTGLDTQY. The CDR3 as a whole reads CASSPRTGLDTQYF.

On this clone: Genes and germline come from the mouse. The CDR3: CASSPPGNQDTQYF. The part of the CDR3 DNA that was read is TGTGCCAGCAGTCCCCCTGGGAACCAAGACACCCAGTAC. V and J are TRBV26 and TRBJ2-5; tentatively, D is TRBD2 (5 bases). The read gets to within 1 residue of the CDR3 end, and the germline J gene fills in the rest. Trimming removed 4 bases from V and 0 bases from J, with 8 bases in between. The CDR3 sequence is 14 residues long. From germline, CDR1 is KGHPV and CDR2 FQNQEV (reference sequence).

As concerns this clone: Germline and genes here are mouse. Incomplete CDR3 DNA: TGTGCCAGCAGCCCCAATGCAAACTCCGACTACACC. Amino acids: CASSPNANSDYT. The whole CDR3 is CASSPNANSDYTF. The chain recombines TRBV3 with TRBJ1-2; D is unresolved. The sequenced fragment ends 1 residue before the CDR3 boundary, so the rest is inferred from the germline J gene. The germline gives CDR1 SNHLY, CDR2 FYNGKV (reference sequence). V shed 5 bases and J shed 0 bases, with 7 bases lying between them. The CDR3 is 13 residues long.

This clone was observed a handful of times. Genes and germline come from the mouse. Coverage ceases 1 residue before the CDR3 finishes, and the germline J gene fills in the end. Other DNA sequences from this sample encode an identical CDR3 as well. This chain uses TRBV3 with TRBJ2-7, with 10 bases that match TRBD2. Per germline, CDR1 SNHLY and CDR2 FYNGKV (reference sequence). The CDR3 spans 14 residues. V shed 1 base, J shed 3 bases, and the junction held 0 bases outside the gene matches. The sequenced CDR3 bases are TGTGCCAGCAGCTTAGGGACTGGGGGCTATGAACAGTAC. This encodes CASSLGTGGYEQY. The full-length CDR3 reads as CASSLGTGGYEQYF.

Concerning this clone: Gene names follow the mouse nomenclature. The CDR3 is CASSMRGDTEVFF. The covered CDR3 bases are TGTGCCAGCAGTATGAGGGGTGACACAGAAGTCTTC. The chain employs TRBV19 and TRBJ1-1, with D possibly being TRBD1 (5 bases). The sequenced fragment ends 1 residue before the CDR3 boundary, so the rest is inferred from the germline J gene. Trimming shortened V by 2 bases and J by 3 bases, and 8 bases separated the two germline ends. The CDR3 is 13 residues long. Germline CDR1 is FNHDT and CDR2 is SITEND (reference sequence).

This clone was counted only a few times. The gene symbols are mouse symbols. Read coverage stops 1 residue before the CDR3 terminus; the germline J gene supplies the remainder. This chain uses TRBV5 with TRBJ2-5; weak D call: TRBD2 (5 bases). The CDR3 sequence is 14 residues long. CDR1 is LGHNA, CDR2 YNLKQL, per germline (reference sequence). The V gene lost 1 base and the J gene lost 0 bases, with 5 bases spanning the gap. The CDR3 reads CASSQAGNQDTQYF. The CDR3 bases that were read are TGTGCCAGCAGCCAAGCTGGGAACCAAGACACCCAGTAC.

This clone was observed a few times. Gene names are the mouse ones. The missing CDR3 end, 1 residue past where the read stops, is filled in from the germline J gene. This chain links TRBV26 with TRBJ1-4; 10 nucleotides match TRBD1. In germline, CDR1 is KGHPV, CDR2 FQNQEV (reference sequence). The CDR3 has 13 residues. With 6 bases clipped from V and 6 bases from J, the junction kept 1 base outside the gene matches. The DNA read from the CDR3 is TGTGCCAGCAGCGGGACAGGGGACGAAAGATTATTT. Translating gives CASSGTGDERLF. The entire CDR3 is CASSGTGDERLFF.

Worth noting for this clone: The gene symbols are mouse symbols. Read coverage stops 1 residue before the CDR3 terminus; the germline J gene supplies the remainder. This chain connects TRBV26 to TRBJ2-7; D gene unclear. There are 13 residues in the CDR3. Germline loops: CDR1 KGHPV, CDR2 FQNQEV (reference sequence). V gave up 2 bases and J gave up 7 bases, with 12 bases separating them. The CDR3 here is CASSLRRSGEQYF. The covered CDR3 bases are TGTGCCAGCAGTCTGCGCAGGTCGGGGGAACAGTAC.

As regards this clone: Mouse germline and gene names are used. CDR3 sequence reads: CASSLSAGRGAEQFF. The part of the CDR3 DNA that was read is TGTGCCAGCAGTCTGTCGGCAGGGAGGGGGGCTGAGCAGTTC. J is TRBJ2-1 and V is TRBV26, with D maybe TRBD1 (6 bases). The read ends 1 residue before the CDR3 terminus; that terminus is restored from the germline J gene. This CDR3 contains 15 residues. Trimming removed 0 bases at V and 7 bases at J, with 13 bases between. Looked up from germline, CDR1 is KGHPV and CDR2 is FQNQEV (reference sequence).

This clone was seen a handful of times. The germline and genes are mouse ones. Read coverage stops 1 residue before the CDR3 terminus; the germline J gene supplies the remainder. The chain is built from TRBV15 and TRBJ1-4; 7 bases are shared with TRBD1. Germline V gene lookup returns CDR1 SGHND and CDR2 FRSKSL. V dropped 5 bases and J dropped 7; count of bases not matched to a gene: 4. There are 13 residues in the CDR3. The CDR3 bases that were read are TGTGCCAGCAGTGAAACAGGGGTCGAAAGATTATTT. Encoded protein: CASSETGVERLF. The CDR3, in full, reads CASSETGVERLFF.

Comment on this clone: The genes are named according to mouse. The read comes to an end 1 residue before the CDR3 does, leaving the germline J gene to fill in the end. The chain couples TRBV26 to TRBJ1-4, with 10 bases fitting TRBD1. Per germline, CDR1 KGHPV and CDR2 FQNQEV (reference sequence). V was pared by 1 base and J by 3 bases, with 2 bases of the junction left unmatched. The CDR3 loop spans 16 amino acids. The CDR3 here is CASSLWGQGTNERLFF. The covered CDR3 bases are TGTGCCAGCAGTCTGTGGGGACAGGGGACCAACGAAAGATTATTT.

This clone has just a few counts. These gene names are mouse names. The chain's CDR3 is CGARDPFEQYF. The DNA read from the CDR3 is TGTGGTGCTAGGGATCCTTTTGAACAGTAC. This rearrangement joins TRBV20 to TRBJ2-7, with D uncertain. The read finishes 1 residue shy of the CDR3 end, and the germline J gene is used to complete it. Germline V gene data show CDR1 as GFQATS and CDR2 as STVNSAI. CDR3 length equals 11 residues. V was pared by 0 bases and J by 6 bases, with 6 bases between.